The TCR beta chain described here comes from a study of T-cell reconstitution after alpha-beta-depleted transplantation in children. TCRbeta library preparation incorporated unique molecular identifiers. MiXCR was run by TCRdb on the PCR reads, yielding one entry per CDR3 protein. This table has some 390,000 distinct CDR3 sequences, approximately 20% appearing once. The table lists this clonotype with a few counts. This receptor was taken from a human donor who donated a stem cell graft to a child with acute myeloid leukemia. The material sequenced was PBMCs from the stem cell graft donor, taken from the stem cell graft.

Here the CDR3 reads CASSVPRHGYTF. The CDR3 DNA sequence: TGTGCCAGCAGCGTTCCCCGACATGGCTACACCTTC. The rearrangement uses TRBV9 and TRBJ1-2; no clear D gene. This CDR3 has 12 amino acids. The germline gives CDR1 SGDLS, CDR2 YYNGEE. The germline V and J ends were trimmed by 2 bases and 6 bases, with 8 bases remaining between them.